Shown below are 13 T cell receptor beta chains from a single sample sequenced in a study of regulatory T cells in long-lasting Graves disease. The time point was: newly diagnosed GD, antithyroid drugs for less than 3 months. Following extraction of RNA from PBMCs, that RNA was used to make the TCR library. The authors built TCR beta libraries using iRepertoire HTBI primers and Arm-PCR of CDR3 regions. MiXCR, run by TCRdb on the multiplex PCR reads, gives a single entry per CDR3 protein. The sample carries 300,000 to 400,000 distinct CDR3 sequences, over 15% recorded once. These sequences were also reported in another study, on T cells in Graves' hyperthyroidism and ophthalmopathy.

The sample here was peripheral blood mononuclear cells (PBMCs), taken at new diagnosis, from a patient treated with antithyroid drugs. The receptors come from a man aged 35-49 years with Graves disease.

This clonotype was seen at least ten times. V and J are TRBV5-1 and TRBJ2-3; D gene uncertain. The CDR3 totals 14 residues. The germline V and J ends were trimmed by 0 bases and 1 base, with 6 bases remaining between them. Germline V gives CDR1 SGHRS, CDR2 YFSETQ. The CDR3 DNA reads as TGCGCCAGCAGCTTGGGCCAGCGCACAGATACGCAGTATTTT. It is translated as CASSLGQRTDTQYF. The full variable domain, its missing parts supplied by reference TRBV5-1 and TRBJ2-3, is KAGVTQTPRYLIKTRGQQVTLSCSPISGHRSVSWYQQTPGQGLQFLFEYFSETQRNKGNFPGRFSGRQFSNSRSEMNVSTLELGDSALYLCASSLGQRTDTQYFGPGTRLTVL.

This clonotype was detected a few times. The chain recombines TRBV4-2 with TRBJ2-7; no reliable D call. V shed 3 bases and J shed 8 bases, with 17 bases lying between them. The CDR3 covers 14 residues. The V gene's germline CDR1 is LGHNA and CDR2 YNFKEQ. The CDR3 is CASSHVSVYDKQYF. CDR3 sequence (DNA): TGTGCCAGCAGCCACGTCAGTGTCTACGATAAGCAGTACTTC.

This clonotype has a count of ten or more. This chain joins TRBV5-1 and TRBJ2-1; 11 nucleotides align to TRBD2. There are 16 residues in the CDR3. With V trimmed by 0 bases and J by 3 bases, 2 bases remained unmatched. Germline V gives CDR1 SGHRS, CDR2 YFSETQ. The CDR3 is CASSLVSGGGYNEQFF. For the CDR3, the DNA is TGCGCCAGCAGCTTGGTTAGCGGGGGGGGCTACAATGAGCAGTTCTTC.

This rearrangement joins TRBV5-1 to TRBJ2-7; 10 bases match TRBD2. V shed 0 bases and J 2 bases; nucleotides not matched to a gene: 2. This CDR3 comprises 15 residues. Germline V gives CDR1 SGHRS, CDR2 YFSETQ. CDR3: CASSLGTSGTYEQYF. The DNA of the CDR3 is TGCGCCAGCAGCTTGGGGACTAGCGGCACCTACGAGCAGTACTTC.

This clonotype was observed at least ten times. The chain uses TRBV5-8 and TRBJ1-4, with 10 bases fitting TRBD1. Germline CDR1 SGHTS, CDR2 YDEGEE. V lost 6 bases and J lost 10; bases outside the gene matches: 12. CDR3 length: 15 amino acids. The CDR3 region has the DNA TGTGCCAGCAACCCTTGGGGACAGGGGCGTGGAAAACTGTTTTTT. It specifies CASNPWGQGRGKLFF.

The sample holds a few counts of this clonotype. Given a much more abundant clone one base away, this may be a read error. The chain carries TRBV6-2 or TRBV6-3 and TRBJ2-2; 9 bases map to TRBD2. The germline V gene encodes CDR1 MNHEY and CDR2 SVGEGT. V lost 8 bases, J lost 4 bases, and 8 bases stayed unmatched. The CDR3 loop spans 15 amino acids. The CDR3 loop reads CASPGLAGFTGELFF. CDR3 DNA sequence: TGTGCCAGCCCCGGGCTAGCGGGGTTCACCGGGGAGCTGTTTTTT.

For this clonotype: Since a much larger clone is just one base distant, this may be a read error. This sequence joins TRBV3-1 and TRBJ2-3, with 14 bases aligning to TRBD2. The closer fit of TRBJ2-5 to the DNA end suggests the J call may be wrong. This CDR3 has 19 residues. Germline V CDR1 and CDR2: LGHDT, YNNKEL (reference sequence). The CDR3 reads CTSSPPAGTSGGAGRTQYF. The CDR3 coding sequence is TGTACCAGCAGCCCTCCGGCTGGGACTAGCGGGGGCGCCGGGAGGACCCAGTACTTC.

The chain employs TRBV25-1 and TRBJ2-4, with D perhaps TRBD2 (7 bases). Germline loops: CDR1 MGHDK, CDR2 SYGVNS. CDR3 size: 14 residues. V lost 4 bases and J 5 bases, leaving 12 bases between the germline ends. CDR3 residues: CASSVGGQENIQYF. In nucleotides, the CDR3 is TGTGCCAGCAGTGTGGGGGGGCAGGAAAACATTCAGTACTTC.

This clonotype was counted many times. The V call is TRBV28, the J call TRBJ2-1; D gene unclear. CDR1 and CDR2 (germline): MDHEN, SYDVKM. This CDR3 has 14 amino acids. The V and J ends lost 7 bases and 3 bases respectively, with 13 bases between them. CDR3 protein: CASNRPELYNEQFF. As DNA, the CDR3 is TGTGCCAGCAATAGACCCGAACTCTACAATGAGCAGTTCTTC.

The chain recombines TRBV28 with TRBJ1-2, with 7 bases matching TRBD1. Germline CDR1 and CDR2: MDHEN and SYDVKM. Germline trimming cut 6 bases from V and 4 bases from J; bases unmatched to any gene: 8. The CDR3 has 14 residues. The DNA for the CDR3 is TGTGCCAGCAGCCGGACAGGAGCGAGCTATGGCTACACCTTC. Its protein is CASSRTGASYGYTF.

For this clonotype: A clone one base away is much larger, so this may be a read error. The chain is built from TRBV11-3 and TRBJ2-3; D not certain. CDR1 is SGHNT and CDR2 is YENEEA in the germline V gene. The CDR3 runs 15 residues. CDR3 in amino acids: CASSPRPVTTDTHYF. The CDR3 coding sequence is TGTGCCAGCAGCCCGAGACCGGTAACTACAGATACGCACTATTTT.

This clonotype showed up just a few times. The genes are TRBV7-9 and TRBJ1-5; D ambiguous. V gave up 3 bases and J gave up 10 bases, with 16 bases separating them. Germline CDR1 SEHNR, CDR2 FQNEAQ (reference sequence). The CDR3 has 14 residues. The CDR3 region is CASSFDSEKGPQHF. The DNA for the CDR3 is TGTGCCAGCAGCTTCGATTCGGAAAAGGGACCCCAGCATTTT. Looking up the rest from reference TRBV7-9 and TRBJ1-5 gives the full variable domain: DTGVSQNPRHKITKRGQNVTFRCDPISEHNRLYWYRQTLGQGPEFLTYFQNEAQLEKSRLLSDRFSAERPKGSFSTLEIQRTEQGDSAMYLCASSFDSEKGPQHFGDGTRLSIL.

Only a few counts were recorded for this clonotype. The CDR3 ends on some other residue instead of the conserved phenylalanine or tryptophan, so this is likely a read error. The gene calls are TRBV6-1 and TRBJ2-1, with D perhaps TRBD1 (6 bases). V was clipped by 6 bases and J by 3 bases, with 12 bases between them. Germline-derived CDR1 and CDR2 are MNHNS and SASEGT. The length of the CDR3 is 14 residues. The CDR3 DNA sequence: TGTGCCAGCAGGCAACAGACAGGCTACAATGAGCAGTTCCTC. The encoded protein is CASRQQTGYNEQFL.